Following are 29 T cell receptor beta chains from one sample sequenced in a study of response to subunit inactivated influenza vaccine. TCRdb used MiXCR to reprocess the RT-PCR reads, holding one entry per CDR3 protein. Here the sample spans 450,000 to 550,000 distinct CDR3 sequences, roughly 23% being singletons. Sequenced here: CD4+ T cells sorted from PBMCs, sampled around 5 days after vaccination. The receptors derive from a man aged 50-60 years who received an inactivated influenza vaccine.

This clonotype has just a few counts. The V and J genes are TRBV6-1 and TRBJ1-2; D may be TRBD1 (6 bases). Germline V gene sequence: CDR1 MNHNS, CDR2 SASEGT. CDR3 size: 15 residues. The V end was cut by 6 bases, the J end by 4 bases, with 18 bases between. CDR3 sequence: CASRLRGAPRYGYTF. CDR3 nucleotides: TGTGCCAGCAGGCTAAGGGGGGCGCCCCGCTATGGCTACACCTTC.

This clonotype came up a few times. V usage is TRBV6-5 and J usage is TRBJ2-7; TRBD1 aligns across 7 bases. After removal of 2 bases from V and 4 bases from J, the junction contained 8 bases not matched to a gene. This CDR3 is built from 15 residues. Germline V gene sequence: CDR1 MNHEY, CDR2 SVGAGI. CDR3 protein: CASSYTGQSIYEQYF. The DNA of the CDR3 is TGTGCCAGCAGTTACACGGGACAGTCTATTTACGAGCAGTACTTC.

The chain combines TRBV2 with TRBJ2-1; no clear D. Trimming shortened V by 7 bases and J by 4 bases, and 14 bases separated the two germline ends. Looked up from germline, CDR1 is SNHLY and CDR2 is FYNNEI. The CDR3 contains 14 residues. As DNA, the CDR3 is TGTGCCAGCACATGGGAACCTACATACAATGAGCAGTTCTTC. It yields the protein CASTWEPTYNEQFF. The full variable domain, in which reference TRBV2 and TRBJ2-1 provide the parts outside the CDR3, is EPEVTQTPSHQVTQMGQEVILRCVPISNHLYFYWYRQILGQKVEFLVSFYNNEISEKSEIFDDQFSVERPDGSNFTLKIRSTKLEDSAMYFCASTWEPTYNEQFFGPGTRLTVL.

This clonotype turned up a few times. The CDR3 loop reads CSVLETSGGYNTGELFF. CDR3 DNA: TGCAGCGTTCTCGAGACTAGCGGGGGCTATAACACCGGGGAGCTGTTTTTT. This chain uses TRBV29-1 with TRBJ2-2; 12 bases are shared with TRBD2. Germline CDR1 SQVTM, CDR2 ANQGSEA. The CDR3 contains 17 residues. V lost 5 bases, J lost 2 bases, and 9 bases stayed unmatched.

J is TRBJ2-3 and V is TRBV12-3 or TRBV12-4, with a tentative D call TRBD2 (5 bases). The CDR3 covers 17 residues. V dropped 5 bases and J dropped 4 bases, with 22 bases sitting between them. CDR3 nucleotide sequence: TGTGCCAGCAGTCCCCGCCAGCGGTCTTCCGGGCCAGATACGCAGTATTTT. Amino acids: CASSPRQRSSGPDTQYF.

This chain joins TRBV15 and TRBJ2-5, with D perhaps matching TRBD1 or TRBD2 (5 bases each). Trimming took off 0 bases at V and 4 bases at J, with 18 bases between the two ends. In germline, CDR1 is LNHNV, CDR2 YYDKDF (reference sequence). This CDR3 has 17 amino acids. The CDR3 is CATSRDRGPKAGETQYF. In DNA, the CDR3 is TGTGCCACCAGCAGAGACCGGGGCCCAAAAGCAGGAGAGACCCAGTACTTC.

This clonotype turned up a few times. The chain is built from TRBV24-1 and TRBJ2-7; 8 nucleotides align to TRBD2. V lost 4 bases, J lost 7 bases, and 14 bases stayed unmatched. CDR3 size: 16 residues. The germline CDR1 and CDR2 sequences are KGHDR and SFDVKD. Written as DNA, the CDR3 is TGTGCCACCAGTGACCCGGGAGGGGTCCCGGCAGGGGAGCAGTACTTC. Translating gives CATSDPGGVPAGEQYF.

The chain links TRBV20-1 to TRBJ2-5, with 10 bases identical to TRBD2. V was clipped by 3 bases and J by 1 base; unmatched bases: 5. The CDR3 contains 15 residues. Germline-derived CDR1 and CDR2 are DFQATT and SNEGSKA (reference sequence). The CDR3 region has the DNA TGCAGTGCTAGGTCTAGCGGGGGTTTCCAAGAGACCCAGTACTTC. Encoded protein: CSARSSGGFQETQYF.

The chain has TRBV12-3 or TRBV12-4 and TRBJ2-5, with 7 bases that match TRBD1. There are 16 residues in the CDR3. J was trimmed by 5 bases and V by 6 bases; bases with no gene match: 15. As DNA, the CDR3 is TGTGCCAGCAGCCCGAACAGGGGTCAAATGGCGGAGACCCAGTACTTC. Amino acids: CASSPNRGQMAETQYF.

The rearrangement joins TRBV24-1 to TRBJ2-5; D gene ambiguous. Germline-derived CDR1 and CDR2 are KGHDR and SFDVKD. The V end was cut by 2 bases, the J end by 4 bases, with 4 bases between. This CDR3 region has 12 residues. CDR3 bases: TGTGCCACCAGTGATTGGAGAGAGACCCAGTACTTC. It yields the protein CATSDWRETQYF.

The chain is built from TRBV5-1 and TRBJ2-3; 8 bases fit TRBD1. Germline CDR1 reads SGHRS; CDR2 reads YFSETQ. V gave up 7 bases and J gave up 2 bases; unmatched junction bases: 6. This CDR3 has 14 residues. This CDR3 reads CASAPGGPTDTQYF. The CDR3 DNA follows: TGCGCCAGCGCTCCAGGGGGCCCCACAGATACGCAGTATTTT.

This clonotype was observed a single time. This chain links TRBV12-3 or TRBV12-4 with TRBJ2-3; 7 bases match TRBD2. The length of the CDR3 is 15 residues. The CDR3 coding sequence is TGTGTCAACACGGTGGGGGGGACTAGCACAGATACGCAGTATTTT. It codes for CVNTVGGTSTDTQYF.

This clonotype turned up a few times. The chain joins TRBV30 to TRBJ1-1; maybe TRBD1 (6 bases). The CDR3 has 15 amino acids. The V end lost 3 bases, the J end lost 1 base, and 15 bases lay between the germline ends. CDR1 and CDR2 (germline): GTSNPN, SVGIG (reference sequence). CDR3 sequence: CAWRRGAMKNTEAFF. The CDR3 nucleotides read TGTGCCTGGAGACGGGGGGCAATGAAGAACACTGAAGCTTTCTTT.

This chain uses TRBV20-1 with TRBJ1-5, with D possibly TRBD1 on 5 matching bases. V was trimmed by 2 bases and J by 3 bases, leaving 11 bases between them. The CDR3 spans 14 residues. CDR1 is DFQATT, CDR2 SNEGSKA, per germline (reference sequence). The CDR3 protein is CSARSGLINQPQHF. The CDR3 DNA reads TGCAGTGCTAGATCGGGGCTGATCAATCAGCCCCAGCATTTT.

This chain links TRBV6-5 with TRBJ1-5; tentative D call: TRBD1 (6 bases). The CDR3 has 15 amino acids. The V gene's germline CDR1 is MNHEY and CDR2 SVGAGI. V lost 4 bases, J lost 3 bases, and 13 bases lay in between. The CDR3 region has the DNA TGTGCCAGCAGTTCTCACCAGGGGACCAATCAGCCCCAGCATTTT. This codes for CASSSHQGTNQPQHF.

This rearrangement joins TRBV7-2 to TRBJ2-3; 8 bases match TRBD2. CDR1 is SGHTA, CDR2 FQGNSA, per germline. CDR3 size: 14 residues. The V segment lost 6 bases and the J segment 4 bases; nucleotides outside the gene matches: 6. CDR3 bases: TGTGCCAGCAGTTGGACTAGCAACTCAGATACGCAGTATTTT. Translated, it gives CASSWTSNSDTQYF.

The CDR3 nucleotides are TGCGCCAGCAGCTTTGCAGGGGGCTCAGGGGAGACCCAGTACTTC. Translation: CASSFAGGSGETQYF. The chain couples TRBV5-1 to TRBJ2-5; 8 positions match TRBD1. The CDR3 spans 15 residues. Unmatched junction bases numbered 8, after V lost 2 bases and J lost 5 bases. CDR1 and CDR2 (germline): SGHRS, YFSETQ.

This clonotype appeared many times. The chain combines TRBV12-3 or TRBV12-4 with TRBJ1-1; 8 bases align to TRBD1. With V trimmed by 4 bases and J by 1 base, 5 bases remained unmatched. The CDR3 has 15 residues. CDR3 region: CASSSWTGKNTEAFF. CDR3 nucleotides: TGTGCCAGCAGTTCATGGACAGGGAAGAACACTGAAGCTTTCTTT.

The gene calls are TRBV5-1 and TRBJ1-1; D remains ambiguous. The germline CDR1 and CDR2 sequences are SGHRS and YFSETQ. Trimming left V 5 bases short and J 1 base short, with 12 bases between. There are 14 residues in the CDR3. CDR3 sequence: CASSEEPRNTEAFF. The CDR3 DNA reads TGCGCCAGCAGTGAGGAGCCACGGAACACTGAAGCTTTCTTT.

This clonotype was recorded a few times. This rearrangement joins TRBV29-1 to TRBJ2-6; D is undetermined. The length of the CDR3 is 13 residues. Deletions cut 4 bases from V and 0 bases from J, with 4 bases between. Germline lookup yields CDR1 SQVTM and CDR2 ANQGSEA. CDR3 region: CSVGSSGANVLTF. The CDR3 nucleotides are TGCAGCGTTGGATCCTCTGGGGCCAACGTCCTGACTTTC.

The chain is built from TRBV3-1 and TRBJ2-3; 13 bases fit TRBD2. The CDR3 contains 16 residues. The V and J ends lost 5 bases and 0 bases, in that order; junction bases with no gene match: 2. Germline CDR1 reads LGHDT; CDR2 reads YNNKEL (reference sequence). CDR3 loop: CASSAGLAGSTDTQYF. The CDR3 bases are TGTGCCAGCAGCGCGGGACTAGCGGGGAGCACAGATACGCAGTATTTT.

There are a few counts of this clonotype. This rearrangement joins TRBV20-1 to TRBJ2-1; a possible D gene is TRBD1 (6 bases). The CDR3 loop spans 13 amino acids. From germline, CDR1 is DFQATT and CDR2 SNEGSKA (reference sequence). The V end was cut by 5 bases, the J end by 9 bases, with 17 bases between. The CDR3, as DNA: TGCAGTGCTGGGACACCACCGCCCGGTGAGCAGTTCTTC. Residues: CSAGTPPPGEQFF.

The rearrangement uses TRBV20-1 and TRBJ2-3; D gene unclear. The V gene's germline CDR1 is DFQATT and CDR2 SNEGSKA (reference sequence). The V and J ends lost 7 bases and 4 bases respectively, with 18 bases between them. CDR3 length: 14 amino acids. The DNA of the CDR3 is TGCAGTGGGAGTGGGCAGGTCCGCGCAGATACGCAGTATTTT. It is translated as CSGSGQVRADTQYF.

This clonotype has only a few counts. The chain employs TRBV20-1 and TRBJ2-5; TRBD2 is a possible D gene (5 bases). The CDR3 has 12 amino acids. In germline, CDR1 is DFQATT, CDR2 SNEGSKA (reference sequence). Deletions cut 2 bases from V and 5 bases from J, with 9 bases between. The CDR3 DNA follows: TGCAGTGCTAGACTAGCCATTGAGACCCAGTACTTC. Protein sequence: CSARLAIETQYF.

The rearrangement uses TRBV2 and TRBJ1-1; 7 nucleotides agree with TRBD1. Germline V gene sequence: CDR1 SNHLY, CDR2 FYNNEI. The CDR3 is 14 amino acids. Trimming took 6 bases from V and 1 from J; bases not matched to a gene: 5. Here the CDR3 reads CASRLTGENTEAFF. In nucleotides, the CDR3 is TGTGCCAGCAGGTTAACAGGGGAGAACACTGAAGCTTTCTTT. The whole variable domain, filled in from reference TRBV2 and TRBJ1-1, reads EPEVTQTPSHQVTQMGQEVILRCVPISNHLYFYWYRQILGQKVEFLVSFYNNEISEKSEIFDDQFSVERPDGSNFTLKIRSTKLEDSAMYFCASRLTGENTEAFFGQGTRLTVV.

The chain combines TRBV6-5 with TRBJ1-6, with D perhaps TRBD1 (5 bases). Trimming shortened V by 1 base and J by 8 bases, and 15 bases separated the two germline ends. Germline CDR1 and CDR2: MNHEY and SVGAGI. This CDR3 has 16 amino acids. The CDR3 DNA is TGTGCCAGCAGTTACTACTTCGGCAGGGTGGATTCACCCCTCCACTTT. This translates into CASSYYFGRVDSPLHF.

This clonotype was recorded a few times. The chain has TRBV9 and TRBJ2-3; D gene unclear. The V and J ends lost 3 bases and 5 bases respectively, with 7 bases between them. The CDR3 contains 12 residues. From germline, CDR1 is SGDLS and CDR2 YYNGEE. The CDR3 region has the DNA TGTGCCAGCAGCGCCCCCGGAGATACGCAGTATTTT. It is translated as CASSAPGDTQYF. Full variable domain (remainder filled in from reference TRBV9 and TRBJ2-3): DSGVTQTPKHLITATGQRVTLRCSPRSGDLSVYWYQQSLDQGLQFLIQYYNGEERAKGNILERFSAQQFPDLHSELNLSSLELGDSALYFCASSAPGDTQYFGPGTRLTVL.

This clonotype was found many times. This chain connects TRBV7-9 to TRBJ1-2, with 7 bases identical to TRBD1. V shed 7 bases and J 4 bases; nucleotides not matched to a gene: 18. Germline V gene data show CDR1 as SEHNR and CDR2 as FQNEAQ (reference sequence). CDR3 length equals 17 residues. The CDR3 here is CASNSQGGAAISYGYTF. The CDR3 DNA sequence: TGTGCCAGCAACTCCCAGGGGGGTGCGGCGATATCCTATGGCTACACCTTC.

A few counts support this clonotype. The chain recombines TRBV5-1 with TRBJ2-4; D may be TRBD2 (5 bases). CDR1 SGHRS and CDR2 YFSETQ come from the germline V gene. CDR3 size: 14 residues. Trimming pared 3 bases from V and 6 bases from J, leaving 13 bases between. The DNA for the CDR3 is TGCGCCAGCAGCTCTGGACTGCAAGTAAACATTCAGTACTTC. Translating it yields CASSSGLQVNIQYF. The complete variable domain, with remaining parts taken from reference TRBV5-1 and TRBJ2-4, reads KAGVTQTPRYLIKTRGQQVTLSCSPISGHRSVSWYQQTPGQGLQFLFEYFSETQRNKGNFPGRFSGRQFSNSRSEMNVSTLELGDSALYLCASSSGLQVNIQYFGAGTRLSVL.